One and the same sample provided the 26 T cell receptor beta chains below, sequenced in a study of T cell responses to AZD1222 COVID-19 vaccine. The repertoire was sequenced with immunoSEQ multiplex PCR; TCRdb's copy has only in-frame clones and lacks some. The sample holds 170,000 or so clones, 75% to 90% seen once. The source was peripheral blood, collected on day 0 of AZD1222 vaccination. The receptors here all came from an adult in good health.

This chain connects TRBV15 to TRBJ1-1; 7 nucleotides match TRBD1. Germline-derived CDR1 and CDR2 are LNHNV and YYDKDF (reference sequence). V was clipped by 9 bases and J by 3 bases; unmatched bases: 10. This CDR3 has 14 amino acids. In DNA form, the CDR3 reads TGTGCCACTTCCTGGACAGGTCAGGACACTGAAGCTTTCTTT. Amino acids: CATSWTGQDTEAFF.

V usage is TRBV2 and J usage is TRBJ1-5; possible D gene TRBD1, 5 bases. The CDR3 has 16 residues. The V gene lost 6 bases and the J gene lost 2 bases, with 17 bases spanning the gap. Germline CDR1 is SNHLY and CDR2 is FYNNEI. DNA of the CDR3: TGTGCCAGCAGAGCCGGGACGGTTTTTCGCAATCAGCCCCAGCATTTT. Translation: CASRAGTVFRNQPQHF.

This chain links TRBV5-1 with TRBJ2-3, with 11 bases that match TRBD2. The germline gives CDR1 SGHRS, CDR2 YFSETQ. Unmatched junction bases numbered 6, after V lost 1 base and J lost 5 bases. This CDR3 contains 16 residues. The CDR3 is CASSLTSGRGEDTQYF. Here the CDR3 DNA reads TGCGCCAGCAGCTTGACTAGCGGGAGAGGGGAAGATACGCAGTATTTT.

DNA for the CDR3: TGTGCCAGCAGTTCCGTTCAGGGGAGCGCCTACAATGAGCAGTTCTTC. Translation: CASSSVQGSAYNEQFF. The chain employs TRBV28 and TRBJ2-1, with a possible D match to TRBD1 (6 bases). The CDR3 covers 16 residues. CDR1 is MDHEN and CDR2 is SYDVKM in the germline V gene. With 4 bases removed from V and 2 bases from J, the gap between germline ends came to 15 bases. Complete variable domain (other parts from reference TRBV28 and TRBJ2-1): DVKVTQSSRYLVKRTGEKVFLECVQDMDHENMFWYRQDPGLGLRLIYFSYDVKMKEKGDIPEGYSVSREKKERFSLILESASTNQTSMYLCASSSVQGSAYNEQFFGPGTRLTVL.

CDR3 amino acids: CASTTRGRSYNEQFF. CDR3 nucleotide sequence: TGTGCCAGCACCACACGCGGGAGGAGTTACAATGAGCAGTTCTTC. This rearrangement joins TRBV11-2 to TRBJ2-1; 8 nucleotides align to TRBD2. V gave up 7 bases and J gave up 4 bases; unmatched junction bases: 9. CDR3 length equals 15 residues. Germline V gives CDR1 SGHAT, CDR2 FQNNGV.

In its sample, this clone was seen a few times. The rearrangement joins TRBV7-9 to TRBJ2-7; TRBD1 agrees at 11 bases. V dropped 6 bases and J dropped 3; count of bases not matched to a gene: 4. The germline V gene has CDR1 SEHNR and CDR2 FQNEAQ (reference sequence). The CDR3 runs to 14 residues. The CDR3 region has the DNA TGTGCCAGCAGGGAGGGGACAGGGGGCTACGAGCAGTACTTC. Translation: CASREGTGGYEQYF.

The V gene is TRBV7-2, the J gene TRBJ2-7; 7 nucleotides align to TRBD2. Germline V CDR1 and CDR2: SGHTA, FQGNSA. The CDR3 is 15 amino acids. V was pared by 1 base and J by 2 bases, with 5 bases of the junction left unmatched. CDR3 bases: TGTGCCAGCAGCTTAGGGCTAGCGGTAACCTACGAGCAGTACTTC. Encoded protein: CASSLGLAVTYEQYF.

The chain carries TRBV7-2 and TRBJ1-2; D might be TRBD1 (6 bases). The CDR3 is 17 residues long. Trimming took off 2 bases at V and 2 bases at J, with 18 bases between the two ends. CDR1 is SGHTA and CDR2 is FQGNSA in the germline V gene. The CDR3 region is CASSLNIGDTRNYGYTF. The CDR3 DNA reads TGTGCCAGCAGCTTAAATATAGGGGACACCCGGAACTATGGCTACACCTTC.

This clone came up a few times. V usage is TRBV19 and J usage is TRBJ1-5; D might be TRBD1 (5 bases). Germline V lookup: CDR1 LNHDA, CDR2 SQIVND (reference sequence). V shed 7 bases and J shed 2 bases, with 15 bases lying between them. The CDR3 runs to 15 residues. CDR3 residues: CASIPQGLGNQPQHF. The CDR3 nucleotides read TGTGCCAGTATTCCTCAGGGTTTAGGCAATCAGCCCCAGCATTTT.

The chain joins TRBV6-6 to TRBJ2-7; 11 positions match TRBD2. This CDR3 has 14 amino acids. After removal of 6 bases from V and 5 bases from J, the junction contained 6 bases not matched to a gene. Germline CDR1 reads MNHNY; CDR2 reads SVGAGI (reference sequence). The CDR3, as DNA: TGTGCCAGCAGCTTTAGCGGGAGGGCCGACGAGCAGTACTTC. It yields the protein CASSFSGRADEQYF.

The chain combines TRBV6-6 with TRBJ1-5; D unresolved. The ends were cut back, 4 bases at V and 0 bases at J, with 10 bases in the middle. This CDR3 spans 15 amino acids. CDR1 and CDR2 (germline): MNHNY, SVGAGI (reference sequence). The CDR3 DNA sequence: TGTGCCAGCAGTTTTGACAATAATAGCAATCAGCCCCAGCATTTT. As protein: CASSFDNNSNQPQHF.

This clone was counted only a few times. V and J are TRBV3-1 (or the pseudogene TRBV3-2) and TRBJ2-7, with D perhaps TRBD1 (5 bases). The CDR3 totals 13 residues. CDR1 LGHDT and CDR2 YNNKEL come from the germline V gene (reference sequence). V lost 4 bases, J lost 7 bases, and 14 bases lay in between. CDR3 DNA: TGTGCCAGCAGCCCCGGACATCTGGGGGAGCAGTACTTC. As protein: CASSPGHLGEQYF.

The DNA of the CDR3 is TGTGCCAGCAGTTTAGGCCTAGCGGGTGGAGAGCAGTACTTC. Translation: CASSLGLAGGEQYF. The gene calls are TRBV27 and TRBJ2-7; 8 bases map to TRBD2. CDR3 size: 14 residues. Germline-derived CDR1 and CDR2 are MNHEY and SMNVEV (reference sequence). V lost 2 bases to trimming and J lost 7 bases; unmatched junction nucleotides: 7.

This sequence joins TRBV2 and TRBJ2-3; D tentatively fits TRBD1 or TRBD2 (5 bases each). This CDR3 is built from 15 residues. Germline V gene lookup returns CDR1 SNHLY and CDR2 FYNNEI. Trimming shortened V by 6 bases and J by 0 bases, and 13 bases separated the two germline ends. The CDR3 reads CASRTRGASTDTQYF. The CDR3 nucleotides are TGTGCCAGCAGGACAAGAGGGGCTAGCACAGATACGCAGTATTTT.

The CDR3 loop is CSASSDSNQPQHF. The CDR3 DNA follows: TGCAGTGCTAGTTCCGATAGCAATCAGCCCCAGCATTTT. The chain employs TRBV20-1 and TRBJ1-5, with unresolved D. The germline V gene encodes CDR1 DFQATT and CDR2 SNEGSKA (reference sequence). The CDR3 is 13 residues long. Trimming cost V 3 bases and J 0 bases, with 6 bases left between them.

The CDR3 loop is CASSLAGISSYEQYF. In DNA form, the CDR3 reads TGTGCCAGCAGCTTAGCTGGGATAAGCTCCTACGAGCAGTACTTC. The rearrangement joins TRBV7-2 to TRBJ2-7; D ambiguous. The CDR3 length is 15 residues. The V end lost 0 bases, the J end lost 0 bases, and 9 bases lay between the germline ends. Germline CDR1 is SGHTA and CDR2 is FQGNSA.

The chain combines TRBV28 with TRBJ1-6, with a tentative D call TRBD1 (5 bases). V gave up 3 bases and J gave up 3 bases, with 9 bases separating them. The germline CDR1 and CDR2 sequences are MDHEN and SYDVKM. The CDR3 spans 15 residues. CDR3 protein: CASSLGGVYNSPLHF. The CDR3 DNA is TGTGCCAGCAGTTTGGGGGGGGTCTATAATTCACCCCTCCACTTT.

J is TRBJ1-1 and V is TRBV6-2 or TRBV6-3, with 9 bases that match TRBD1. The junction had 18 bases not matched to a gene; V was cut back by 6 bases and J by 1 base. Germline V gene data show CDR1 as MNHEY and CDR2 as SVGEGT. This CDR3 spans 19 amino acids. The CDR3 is CASSQGVPGQGLQNTEAFF. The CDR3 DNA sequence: TGTGCCAGCAGCCAAGGGGTCCCGGGACAGGGCCTTCAGAACACTGAAGCTTTCTTT.

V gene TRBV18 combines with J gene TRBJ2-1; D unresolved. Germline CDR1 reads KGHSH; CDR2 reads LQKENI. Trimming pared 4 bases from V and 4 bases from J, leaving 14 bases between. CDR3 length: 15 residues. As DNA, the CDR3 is TGTGCCAGCTCACGACCGGGCCCAACATACAATGAGCAGTTCTTC. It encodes CASSRPGPTYNEQFF.

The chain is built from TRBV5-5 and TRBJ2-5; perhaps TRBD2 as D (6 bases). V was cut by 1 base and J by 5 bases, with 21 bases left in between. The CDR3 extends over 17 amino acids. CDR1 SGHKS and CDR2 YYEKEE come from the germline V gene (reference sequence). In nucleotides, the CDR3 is TGTGCCAGCAGCTTGTCGGGAGAAACGTCACAATGGGAGACCCAGTACTTC. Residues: CASSLSGETSQWETQYF.

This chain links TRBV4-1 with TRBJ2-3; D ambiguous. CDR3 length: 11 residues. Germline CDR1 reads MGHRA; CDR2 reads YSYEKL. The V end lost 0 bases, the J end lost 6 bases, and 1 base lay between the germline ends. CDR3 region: CASSQEDTQYF. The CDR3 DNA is TGCGCCAGCAGCCAAGAGGATACGCAGTATTTT.

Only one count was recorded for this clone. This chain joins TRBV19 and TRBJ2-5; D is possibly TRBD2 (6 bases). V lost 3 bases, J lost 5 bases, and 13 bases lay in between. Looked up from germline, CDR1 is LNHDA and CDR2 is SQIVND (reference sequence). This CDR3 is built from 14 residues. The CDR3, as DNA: TGTGCCAGTAGTATCTGGGGAGGAAGGGAGACCCAGTACTTC. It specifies CASSIWGGRETQYF.

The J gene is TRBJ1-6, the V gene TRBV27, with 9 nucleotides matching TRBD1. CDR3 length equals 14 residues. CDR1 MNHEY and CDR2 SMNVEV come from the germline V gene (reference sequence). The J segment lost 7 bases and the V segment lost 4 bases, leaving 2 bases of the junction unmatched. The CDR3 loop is CASSYRGQNSPLHF. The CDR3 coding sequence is TGTGCCAGCAGTTACAGGGGGCAAAATTCACCCCTCCACTTT.

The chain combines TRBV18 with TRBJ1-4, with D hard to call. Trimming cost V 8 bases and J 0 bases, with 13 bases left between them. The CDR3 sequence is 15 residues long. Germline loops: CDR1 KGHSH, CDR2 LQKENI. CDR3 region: CASEAVGPTNEKLFF. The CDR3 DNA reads TGTGCCAGCGAGGCGGTTGGGCCAACTAATGAAAAACTGTTTTTT. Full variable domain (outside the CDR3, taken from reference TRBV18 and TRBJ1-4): NAGVMQNPRHLVRRRGQEARLRCSPMKGHSHVYWYRQLPEEGLKFMVYLQKENIIDESGMPKERFSAEFPKEGPSILRIQQVVRGDSAAYFCASEAVGPTNEKLFFGSGTQLSVL.

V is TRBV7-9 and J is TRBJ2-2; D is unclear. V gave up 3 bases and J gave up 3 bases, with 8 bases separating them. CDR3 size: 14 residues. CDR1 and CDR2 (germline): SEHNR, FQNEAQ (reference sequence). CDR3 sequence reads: CASSLILDTGELFF. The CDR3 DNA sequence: TGTGCCAGCAGCTTGATCTTGGACACCGGGGAGCTGTTTTTT.

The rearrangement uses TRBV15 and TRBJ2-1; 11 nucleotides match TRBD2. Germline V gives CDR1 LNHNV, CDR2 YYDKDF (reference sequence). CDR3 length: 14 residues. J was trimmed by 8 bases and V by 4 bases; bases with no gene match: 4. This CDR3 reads CATSKTSGIHEQFF. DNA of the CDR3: TGTGCCACCAGCAAGACTAGCGGGATCCATGAGCAGTTCTTC.